These T cell receptor beta chains were read from a single sample in a study of T cell responses to AZD1222 COVID-19 vaccine. Sequencing used immunoSEQ multiplex PCR; TCRdb keeps in-frame clones, though not all of them. This sample yields some 180,000 clones, of which approximately 86% are seen a single time; approximately 0.49% belongs to the top ten. The sample here was peripheral blood, taken on day 0 of AZD1222 vaccination. The receptors come from an adult in good health. CDR3s include the opening cysteine and the closing phenylalanine or tryptophan. The order of the fields is J gene, clone size, D gene, V gene, CDR3 protein, CDR3 DNA. The D gene is left open where the match is weak. Some rows mark clone size as missing; the rest say once, few, many or name a class of expanded clone.

J gene: TRBJ1-6; clone size: once; D gene: NA; V gene: TRBV5-4; CDR3 protein: CASRGGVESPLHF; CDR3 DNA: TGTGCCAGCAGGGGTGGGGTGGAATCACCCCTCCACTTT
J gene: TRBJ1-6; clone size: NA; D gene: NA; V gene: TRBV7-8; CDR3 protein: CASSRVARVASNSPLHF; CDR3 DNA: TGTGCCAGCAGCCGAGTCGCCAGGGTAGCTAGTAATTCACCCCTCCACTTT
J gene: TRBJ1-1; clone size: NA; D gene: TRBD1; V gene: TRBV6-1; CDR3 protein: CASSEVLGQMNTEAFF; CDR3 DNA: TGTGCCAGCAGTGAAGTGTTGGGACAGATGAACACTGAAGCTTTCTTT
J gene: TRBJ1-5; clone size: NA; D gene: NA; V gene: TRBV7-9; CDR3 protein: CASSLGVGTTYQPQHF; CDR3 DNA: TGTGCCAGCAGCCTCGGGGTCGGGACAACCTATCAGCCCCAGCATTTT
J gene: TRBJ1-2; clone size: NA; D gene: TRBD1; V gene: TRBV18; CDR3 protein: CASSITGAADGYTF; CDR3 DNA: TGTGCCAGCTCAATCACAGGGGCTGCGGATGGCTACACCTTC
J gene: TRBJ1-5; clone size: NA; D gene: NA; V gene: TRBV19; CDR3 protein: CASSGSNQPQHF; CDR3 DNA: TGTGCCAGTAGTGGTAGCAATCAGCCCCAGCATTTT
J gene: TRBJ1-5; clone size: NA; D gene: TRBD1; V gene: TRBV28; CDR3 protein: CASSQGAKPQHF; CDR3 DNA: TGTGCCAGCAGCCAGGGGGCGAAGCCCCAGCATTTT
J gene: TRBJ2-7; clone size: NA; D gene: NA; V gene: TRBV11-3; CDR3 protein: CASSSQTFPYEQYF; CDR3 DNA: TGTGCCAGCAGCTCCCAAACCTTTCCCTACGAGCAGTACTTC
J gene: TRBJ2-7; clone size: NA; D gene: NA; V gene: TRBV19; CDR3 protein: CASSIGAGQLYEQYF; CDR3 DNA: TGTGCCAGTAGTATAGGCGCGGGACAGCTCTACGAGCAGTACTTC
J gene: TRBJ2-1; clone size: NA; D gene: NA; V gene: TRBV28; CDR3 protein: CASSQIQEPYRYEQFF; CDR3 DNA: TGTGCCAGCAGCCAAATACAAGAACCGTACCGTTATGAGCAGTTCTTC
J gene: TRBJ1-1; clone size: NA; D gene: NA; V gene: TRBV10-3; CDR3 protein: CATTPASRGNTEAFF; CDR3 DNA: TGTGCCACGACCCCGGCATCGAGGGGGAACACTGAAGCTTTCTTT
J gene: TRBJ2-2; clone size: NA; D gene: TRBD2; V gene: TRBV2; CDR3 protein: CASGEGLAGTGELFF; CDR3 DNA: TGTGCCAGCGGGGAGGGACTAGCGGGTACCGGGGAGCTGTTTTTT
J gene: TRBJ2-1; clone size: NA; D gene: TRBD2; V gene: TRBV13; CDR3 protein: CASSRTSGRAWNEQFF; CDR3 DNA: TGTGCCAGCAGCCGGACTAGCGGGAGGGCCTGGAATGAGCAGTTCTTC
J gene: TRBJ2-7; clone size: few; D gene: NA; V gene: TRBV28; CDR3 protein: CASSLTGALEQYF; CDR3 DNA: TGTGCCAGCAGTTTAACCGGGGCCCTCGAGCAGTACTTC
J gene: TRBJ1-5; clone size: NA; D gene: NA; V gene: TRBV5-1; CDR3 protein: CASSLGGRGVPLYSNQPQHF; CDR3 DNA: TGCGCCAGCAGCTTGGGGGGCCGGGGGGTTCCGCTCTATAGCAATCAGCCCCAGCATTTT
J gene: TRBJ2-1; clone size: NA; D gene: TRBD2; V gene: TRBV2; CDR3 protein: CASSPTSGGAGEQFF; CDR3 DNA: TGTGCCAGCAGCCCGACTAGCGGGGGGGCCGGTGAGCAGTTCTTC
J gene: TRBJ1-2; clone size: once; D gene: NA; V gene: TRBV14; CDR3 protein: CASSQDSEYGYTF; CDR3 DNA: TGTGCCAGCAGCCAAGATTCGGAGTATGGCTACACCTTC
J gene: TRBJ2-3; clone size: NA; D gene: NA; V gene: TRBV4-1; CDR3 protein: CASSQEDIPSTDTQYF; CDR3 DNA: TGCGCCAGCAGCCAAGAAGACATCCCTAGCACAGATACGCAGTATTTT
J gene: TRBJ2-5; clone size: NA; D gene: NA; V gene: TRBV5-1; CDR3 protein: CASRDGGPLETQYF; CDR3 DNA: TGCGCCAGCAGGGACGGGGGGCCCCTCGAGACCCAGTACTTC
J gene: TRBJ2-2; clone size: NA; D gene: TRBD1; V gene: TRBV9; CDR3 protein: CASSWARDRGRGELFF; CDR3 DNA: TGTGCCAGCAGCTGGGCCCGGGACAGGGGGCGCGGGGAGCTGTTTTTT
J gene: TRBJ2-3; clone size: NA; D gene: TRBD2; V gene: TRBV28; CDR3 protein: CASAGGGLDTQYF; CDR3 DNA: TGTGCCAGCGCGGGGGGAGGCTTAGATACGCAGTATTTT
J gene: TRBJ2-7; clone size: few; D gene: TRBD2; V gene: TRBV4-1; CDR3 protein: CASSLLGSGSSEQYF; CDR3 DNA: TGCGCCAGCAGCCTTTTGGGTAGCGGGAGTTCCGAGCAGTACTTC
J gene: TRBJ2-7; clone size: NA; D gene: NA; V gene: TRBV19; CDR3 protein: CAVDRGDPNEQYF; CDR3 DNA: TGTGCCGTCGACCGCGGGGATCCGAACGAGCAGTACTTC
J gene: TRBJ1-2; clone size: NA; D gene: NA; V gene: TRBV2; CDR3 protein: CASLGLDYGYTF; CDR3 DNA: TGTGCCAGTCTCGGGTTAGACTATGGCTACACCTTC
J gene: TRBJ1-3; clone size: few; D gene: NA; V gene: TRBV4-1; CDR3 protein: CASSQAAGVYSGNTIYF; CDR3 DNA: TGCGCCAGCAGCCAAGCGGCAGGGGTTTACTCTGGAAACACCATATATTTT
J gene: TRBJ2-7; clone size: NA; D gene: NA; V gene: TRBV4-3; CDR3 protein: CASSQEVLGEQYF; CDR3 DNA: TGCGCCAGCAGCCAAGAGGTACTCGGCGAGCAGTACTTC
J gene: TRBJ2-1; clone size: NA; D gene: TRBD2; V gene: TRBV11-2; CDR3 protein: CASSLVAGGGYEQFF; CDR3 DNA: TGTGCCAGCAGCTTAGTAGCGGGAGGAGGCTATGAGCAGTTCTTC
J gene: TRBJ2-1; clone size: NA; D gene: TRBD2; V gene: TRBV7-7; CDR3 protein: CASSLAGNDNEQFF; CDR3 DNA: TGTGCTAGCAGCTTAGCGGGGAATGACAATGAGCAGTTCTTC